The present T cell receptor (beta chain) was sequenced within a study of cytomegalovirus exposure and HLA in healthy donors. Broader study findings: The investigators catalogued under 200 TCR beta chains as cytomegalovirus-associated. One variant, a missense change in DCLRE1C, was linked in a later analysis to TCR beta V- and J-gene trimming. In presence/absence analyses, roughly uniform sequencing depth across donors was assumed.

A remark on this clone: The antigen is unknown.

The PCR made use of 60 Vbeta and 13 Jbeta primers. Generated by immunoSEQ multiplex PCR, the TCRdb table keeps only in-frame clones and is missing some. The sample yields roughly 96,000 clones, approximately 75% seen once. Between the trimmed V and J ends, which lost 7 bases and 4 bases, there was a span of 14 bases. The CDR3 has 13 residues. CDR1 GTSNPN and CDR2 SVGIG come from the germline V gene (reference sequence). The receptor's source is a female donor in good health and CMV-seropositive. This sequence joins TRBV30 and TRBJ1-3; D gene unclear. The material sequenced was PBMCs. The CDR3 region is CAFERGSGNTIYF. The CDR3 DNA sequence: TGTGCCTTCGAACGGGGAAGCGGAAACACCATATATTTT.